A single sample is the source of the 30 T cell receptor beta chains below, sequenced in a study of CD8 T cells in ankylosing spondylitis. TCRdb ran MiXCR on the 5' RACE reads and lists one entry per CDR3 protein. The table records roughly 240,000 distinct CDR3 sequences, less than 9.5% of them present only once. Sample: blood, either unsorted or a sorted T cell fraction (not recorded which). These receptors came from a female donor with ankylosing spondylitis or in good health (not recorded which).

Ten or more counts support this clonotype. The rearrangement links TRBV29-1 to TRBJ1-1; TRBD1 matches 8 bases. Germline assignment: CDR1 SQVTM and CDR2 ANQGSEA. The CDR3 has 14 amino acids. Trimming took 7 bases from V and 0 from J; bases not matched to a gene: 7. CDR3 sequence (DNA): TGCAGCGCCAGGGGGCCAGGGTTGAACACTGAAGCTTTCTTT. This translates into CSARGPGLNTEAFF. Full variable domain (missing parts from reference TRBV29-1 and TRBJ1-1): SAVISQKPSRDICQRGTSLTIQCQVDSQVTMMFWYRQQPGQSLTLIATANQGSEATYESGFVIDKFPISRPNLTFSTLTVSNMSPEDSSIYLCSARGPGLNTEAFFGQGTRLTVV.

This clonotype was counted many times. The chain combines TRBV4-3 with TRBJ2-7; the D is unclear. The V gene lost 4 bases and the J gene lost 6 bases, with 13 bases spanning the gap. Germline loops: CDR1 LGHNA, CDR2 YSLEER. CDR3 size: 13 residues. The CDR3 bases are TGCGCCAGCAGCCGGGATCGGTTCGGCGAGCAGTACTTC. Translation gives CASSRDRFGEQYF.

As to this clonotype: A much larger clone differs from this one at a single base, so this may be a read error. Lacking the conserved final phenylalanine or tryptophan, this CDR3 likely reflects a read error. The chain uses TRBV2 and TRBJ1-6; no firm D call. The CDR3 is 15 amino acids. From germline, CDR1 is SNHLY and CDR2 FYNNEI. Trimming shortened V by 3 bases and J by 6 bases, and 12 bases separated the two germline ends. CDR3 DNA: TGTGCCAGCAGTGATGCCAGGAGCCTTAATTCACCCCTCCACATT. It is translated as CASSDARSLNSPLHI.

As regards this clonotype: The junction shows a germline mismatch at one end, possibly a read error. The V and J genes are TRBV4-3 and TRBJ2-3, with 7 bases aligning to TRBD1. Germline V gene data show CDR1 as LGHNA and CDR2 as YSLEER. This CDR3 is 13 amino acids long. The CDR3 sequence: CASSQELGDRDVF. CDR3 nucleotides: TGCGCCAGCAGCCAAGAGTTAGGTGACAGGGACGTTTTT.

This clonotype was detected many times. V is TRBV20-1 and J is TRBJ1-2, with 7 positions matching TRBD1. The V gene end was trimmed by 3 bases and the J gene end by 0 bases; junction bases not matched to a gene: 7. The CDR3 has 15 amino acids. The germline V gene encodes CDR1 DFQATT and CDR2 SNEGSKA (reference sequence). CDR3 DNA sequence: TGCAGTGCTAGCCCAATTGACAGGGCTAACTATGGCTACACCTTC. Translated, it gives CSASPIDRANYGYTF.

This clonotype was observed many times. The CDR3 nucleotides are TGTGCCAGCAGTGGGGACAGGGAGCCTGAAGCTTTCTTT. Translation gives CASSGDREPEAFF. The chain uses TRBV2 and TRBJ1-1, with 9 bases lining up with TRBD1. Germline V gene data show CDR1 as SNHLY and CDR2 as FYNNEI. The V gene end was trimmed by 4 bases and the J gene end by 6 bases; junction bases not matched to a gene: 3. This CDR3 has 13 amino acids.

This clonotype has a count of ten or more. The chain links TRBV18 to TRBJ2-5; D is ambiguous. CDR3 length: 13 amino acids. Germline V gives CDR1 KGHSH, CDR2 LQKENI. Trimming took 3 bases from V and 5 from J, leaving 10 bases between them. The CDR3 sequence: CASSPSPEETQYF. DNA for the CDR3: TGTGCCAGCTCACCGAGTCCAGAGGAGACCCAGTACTTC.

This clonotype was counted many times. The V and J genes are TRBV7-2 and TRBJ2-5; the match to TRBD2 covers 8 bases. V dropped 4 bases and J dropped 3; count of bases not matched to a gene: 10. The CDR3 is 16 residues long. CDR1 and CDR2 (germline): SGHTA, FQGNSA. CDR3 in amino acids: CASSSQVGRGEETQYF. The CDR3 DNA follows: TGTGCCAGCAGCTCCCAAGTGGGGCGGGGGGAAGAGACCCAGTACTTC.

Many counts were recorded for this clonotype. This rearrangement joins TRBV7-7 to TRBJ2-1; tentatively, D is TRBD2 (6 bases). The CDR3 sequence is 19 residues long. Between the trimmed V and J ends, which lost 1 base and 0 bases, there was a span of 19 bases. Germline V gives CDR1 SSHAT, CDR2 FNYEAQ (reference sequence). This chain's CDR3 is CASSLVLVGGISSYNEQFF. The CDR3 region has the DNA TGTGCCAGCAGCTTAGTGCTGGTCGGGGGAATAAGCTCCTACAATGAGCAGTTCTTC.

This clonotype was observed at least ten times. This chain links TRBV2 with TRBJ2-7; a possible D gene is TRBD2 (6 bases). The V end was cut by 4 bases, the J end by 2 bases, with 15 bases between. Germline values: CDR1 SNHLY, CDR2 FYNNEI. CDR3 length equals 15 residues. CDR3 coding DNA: TGTGCCAGCAGTGTGGTCGGGACTGCCCCCTACGAGCAGTACTTC. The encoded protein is CASSVVGTAPYEQYF.

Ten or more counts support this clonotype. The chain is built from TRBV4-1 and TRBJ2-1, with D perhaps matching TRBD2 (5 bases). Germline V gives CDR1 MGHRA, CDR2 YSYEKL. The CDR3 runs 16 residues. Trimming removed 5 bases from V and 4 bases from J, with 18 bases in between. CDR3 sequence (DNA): TGCGCCAGCAGCTCCTGGGCCGGGAAGGGATACAATGAGCAGTTCTTC. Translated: CASSSWAGKGYNEQFF.

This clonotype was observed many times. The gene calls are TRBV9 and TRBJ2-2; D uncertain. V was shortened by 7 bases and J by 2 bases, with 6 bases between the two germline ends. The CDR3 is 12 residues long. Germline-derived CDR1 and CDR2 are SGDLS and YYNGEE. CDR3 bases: TGTGCCAGCCTTGGTAACACCGGGGAGCTGTTTTTT. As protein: CASLGNTGELFF.

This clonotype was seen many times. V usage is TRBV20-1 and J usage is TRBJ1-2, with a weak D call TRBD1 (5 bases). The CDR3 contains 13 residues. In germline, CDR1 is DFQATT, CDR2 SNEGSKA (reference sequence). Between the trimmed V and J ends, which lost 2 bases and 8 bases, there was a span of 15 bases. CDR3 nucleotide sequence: TGCAGTGCTAGACACCCCAGGGTTAGGGGCTACACCTTC. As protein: CSARHPRVRGYTF.

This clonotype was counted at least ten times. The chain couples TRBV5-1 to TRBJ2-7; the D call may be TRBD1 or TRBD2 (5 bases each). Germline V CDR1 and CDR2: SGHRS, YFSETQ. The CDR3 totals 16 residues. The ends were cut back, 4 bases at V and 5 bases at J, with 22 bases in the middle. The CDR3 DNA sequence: TGCGCCAGCAGCCTTGGGTTGCCGGGGCCTCGCGACGAGCAGTACTTC. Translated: CASSLGLPGPRDEQYF.

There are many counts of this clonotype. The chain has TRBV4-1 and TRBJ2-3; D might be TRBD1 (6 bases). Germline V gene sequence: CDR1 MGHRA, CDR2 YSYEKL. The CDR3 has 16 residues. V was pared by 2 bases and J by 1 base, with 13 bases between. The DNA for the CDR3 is TGCGCCAGCAGCCAACAGGGGCCGGGCCGCACAGATACGCAGTATTTT. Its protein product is CASSQQGPGRTDTQYF.

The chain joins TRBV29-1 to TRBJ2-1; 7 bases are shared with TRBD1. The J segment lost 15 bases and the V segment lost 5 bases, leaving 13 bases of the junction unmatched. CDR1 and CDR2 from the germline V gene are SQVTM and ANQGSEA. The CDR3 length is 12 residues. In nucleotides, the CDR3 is TGCAGCGTTTTTGGGACAGAGATTGGGGGGTTCTTC. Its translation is CSVFGTEIGGFF.

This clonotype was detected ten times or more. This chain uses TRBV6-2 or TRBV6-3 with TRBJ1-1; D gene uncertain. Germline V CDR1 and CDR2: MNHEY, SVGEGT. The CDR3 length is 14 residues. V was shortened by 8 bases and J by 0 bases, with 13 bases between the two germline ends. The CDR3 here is CASRRGLMNTEAFF. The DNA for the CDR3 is TGTGCCAGCCGGAGAGGACTTATGAACACTGAAGCTTTCTTT.

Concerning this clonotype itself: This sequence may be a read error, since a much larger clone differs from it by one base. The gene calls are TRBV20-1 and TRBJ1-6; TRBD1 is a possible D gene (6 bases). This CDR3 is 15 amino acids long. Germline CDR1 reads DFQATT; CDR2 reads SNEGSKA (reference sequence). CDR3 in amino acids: CTARDTLSANSPLHF. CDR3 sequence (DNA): TGCACTGCTAGGGACACACTAAGCGCTAATTCACCCCTCCACTTT.

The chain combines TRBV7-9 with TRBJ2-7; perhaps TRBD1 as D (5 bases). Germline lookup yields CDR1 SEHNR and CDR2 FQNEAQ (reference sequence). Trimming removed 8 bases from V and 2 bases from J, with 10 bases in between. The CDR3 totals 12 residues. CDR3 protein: CASGQGTYEQYF. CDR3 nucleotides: TGTGCCAGCGGGCAGGGAACCTACGAGCAGTACTTC.

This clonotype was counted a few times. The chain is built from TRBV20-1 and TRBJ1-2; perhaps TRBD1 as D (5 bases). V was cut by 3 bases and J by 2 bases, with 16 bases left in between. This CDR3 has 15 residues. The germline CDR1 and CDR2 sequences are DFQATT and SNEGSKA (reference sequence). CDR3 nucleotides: TGCAGTGCTAGTGACTCGGGGCAGGCAAACTATGGCTACACCTTC. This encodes CSASDSGQANYGYTF.

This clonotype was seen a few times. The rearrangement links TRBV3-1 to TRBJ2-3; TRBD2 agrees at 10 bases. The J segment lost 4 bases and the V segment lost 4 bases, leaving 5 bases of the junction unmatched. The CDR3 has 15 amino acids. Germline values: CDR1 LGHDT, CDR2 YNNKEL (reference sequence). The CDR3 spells CASSPTSGNADTQYF. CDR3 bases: TGTGCCAGCAGCCCCACTAGCGGGAACGCAGATACGCAGTATTTT.

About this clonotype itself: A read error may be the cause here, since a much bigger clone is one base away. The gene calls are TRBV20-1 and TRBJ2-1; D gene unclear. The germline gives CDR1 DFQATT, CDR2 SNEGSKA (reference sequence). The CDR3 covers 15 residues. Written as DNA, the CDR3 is TGCTGTGCTAGAGATTTAGGTCGAAACGACAATGAGCAGTTCTTC. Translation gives CCARDLGRNDNEQFF.

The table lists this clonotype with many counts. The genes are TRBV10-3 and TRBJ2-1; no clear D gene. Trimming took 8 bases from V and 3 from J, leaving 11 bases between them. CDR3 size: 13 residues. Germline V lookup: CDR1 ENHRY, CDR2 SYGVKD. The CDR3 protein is CAIQSGIYNEQFF. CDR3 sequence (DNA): TGTGCCATCCAGTCCGGCATCTACAATGAGCAGTTCTTC.

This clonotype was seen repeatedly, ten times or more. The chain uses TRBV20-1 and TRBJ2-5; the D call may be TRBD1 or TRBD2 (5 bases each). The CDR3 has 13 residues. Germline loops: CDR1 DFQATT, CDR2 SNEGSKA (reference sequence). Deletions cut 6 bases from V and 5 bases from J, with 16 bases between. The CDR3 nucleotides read TGCAGTGCCCCGAGGGGTAGGTTGGAGACCCAGTACTTC. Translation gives CSAPRGRLETQYF.

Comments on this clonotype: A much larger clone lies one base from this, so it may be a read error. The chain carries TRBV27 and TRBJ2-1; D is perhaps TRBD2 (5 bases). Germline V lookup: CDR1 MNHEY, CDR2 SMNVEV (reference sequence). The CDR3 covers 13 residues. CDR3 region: CTSREGYPNEQFF. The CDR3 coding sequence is TGTACCAGCAGAGAGGGTTATCCCAATGAGCAGTTCTTC.

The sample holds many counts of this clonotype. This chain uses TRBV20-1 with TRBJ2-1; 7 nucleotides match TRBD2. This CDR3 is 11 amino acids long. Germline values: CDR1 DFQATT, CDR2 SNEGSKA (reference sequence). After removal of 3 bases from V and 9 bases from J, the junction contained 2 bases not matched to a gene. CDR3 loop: CSASPGGEQFF. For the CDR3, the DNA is TGCAGTGCTAGCCCGGGAGGTGAGCAGTTCTTC.

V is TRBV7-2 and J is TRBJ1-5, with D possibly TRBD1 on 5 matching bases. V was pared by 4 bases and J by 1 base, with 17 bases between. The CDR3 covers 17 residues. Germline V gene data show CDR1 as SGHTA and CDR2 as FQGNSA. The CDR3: CASSSGGRGISNQPQHF. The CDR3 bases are TGTGCCAGCAGCTCGGGGGGAAGGGGAATCAGCAATCAGCCCCAGCATTTT.

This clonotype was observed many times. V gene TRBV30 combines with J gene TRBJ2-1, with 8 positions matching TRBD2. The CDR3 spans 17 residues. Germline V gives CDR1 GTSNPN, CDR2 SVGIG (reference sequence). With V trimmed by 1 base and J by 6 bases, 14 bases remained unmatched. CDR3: CAWSEMGLAGGGNEQFF. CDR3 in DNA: TGTGCCTGGAGTGAGATGGGTCTGGCGGGAGGTGGCAATGAGCAGTTCTTC. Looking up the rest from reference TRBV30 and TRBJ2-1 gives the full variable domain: SQTIHQWPATLVQPVGSPLSLECTVEGTSNPNLYWYRQAAGRGLQLLFYSVGIGQISSEVPQNLSASRPQDRQFILSSKKLLLSDSGFYLCAWSEMGLAGGGNEQFFGPGTRLTVL.

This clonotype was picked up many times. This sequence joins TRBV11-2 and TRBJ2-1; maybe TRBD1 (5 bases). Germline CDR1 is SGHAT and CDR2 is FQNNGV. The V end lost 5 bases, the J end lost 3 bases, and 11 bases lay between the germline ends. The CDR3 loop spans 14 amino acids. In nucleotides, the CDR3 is TGTGCCAGCAGCCAAATAGACAGCTACAATGAGCAGTTCTTC. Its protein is CASSQIDSYNEQFF.

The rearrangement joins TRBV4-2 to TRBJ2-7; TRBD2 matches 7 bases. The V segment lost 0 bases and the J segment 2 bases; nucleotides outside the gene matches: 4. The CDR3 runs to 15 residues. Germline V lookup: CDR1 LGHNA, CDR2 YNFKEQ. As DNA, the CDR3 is TGTGCCAGCAGCCAAGAGGGAGGGGCTCCCTACGAGCAGTACTTC. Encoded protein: CASSQEGGAPYEQYF.